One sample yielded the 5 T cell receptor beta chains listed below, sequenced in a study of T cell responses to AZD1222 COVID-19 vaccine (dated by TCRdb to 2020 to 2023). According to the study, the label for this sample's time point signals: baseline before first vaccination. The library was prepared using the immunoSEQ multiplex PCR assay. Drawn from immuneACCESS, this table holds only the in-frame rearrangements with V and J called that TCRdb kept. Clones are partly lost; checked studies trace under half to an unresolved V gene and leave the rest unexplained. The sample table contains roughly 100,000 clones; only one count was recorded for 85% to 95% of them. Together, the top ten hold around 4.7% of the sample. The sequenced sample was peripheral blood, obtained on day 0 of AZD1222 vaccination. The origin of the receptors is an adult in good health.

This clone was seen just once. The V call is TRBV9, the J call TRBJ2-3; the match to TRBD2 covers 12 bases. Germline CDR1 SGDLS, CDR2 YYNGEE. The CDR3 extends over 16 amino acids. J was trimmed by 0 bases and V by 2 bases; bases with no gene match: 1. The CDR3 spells CASSVGTSGSTDTQYF. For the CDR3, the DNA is TGTGCCAGCAGCGTCGGGACTAGCGGGAGCACAGATACGCAGTATTTT.

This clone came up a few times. The CDR3 region is CASSSRAGVVTDTQYF. The CDR3 DNA reads TGTGCCAGCAGTTCGCGAGCGGGCGTGGTCACAGATACGCAGTATTTT. The genes are TRBV28 and TRBJ2-3; TRBD2 is a possible D gene (6 bases). Germline V gene lookup returns CDR1 MDHEN and CDR2 SYDVKM. This CDR3 spans 16 amino acids. Deletions cut 4 bases from V and 2 bases from J, with 16 bases between.

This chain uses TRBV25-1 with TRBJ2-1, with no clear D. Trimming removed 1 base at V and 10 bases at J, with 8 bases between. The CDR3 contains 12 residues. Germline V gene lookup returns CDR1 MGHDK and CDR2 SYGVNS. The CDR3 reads CASSEFIEEQFF. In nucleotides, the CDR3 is TGTGCCAGCAGTGAATTTATCGAAGAGCAGTTCTTC. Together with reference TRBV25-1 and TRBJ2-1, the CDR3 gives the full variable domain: EADIYQTPRYLVIGTGKKITLECSQTMGHDKMYWYQQDPGMELHLIHYSYGVNSTEKGDLSSESTVSRIRTEHFPLTLESARPSHTSQYLCASSEFIEEQFFGPGTRLTVL.

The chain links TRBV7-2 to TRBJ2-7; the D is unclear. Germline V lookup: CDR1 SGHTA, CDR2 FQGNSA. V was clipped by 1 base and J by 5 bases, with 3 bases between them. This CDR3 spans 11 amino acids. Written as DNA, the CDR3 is TGTGCCAGCAGCTTAGGGAACGAGCAGTACTTC. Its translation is CASSLGNEQYF.

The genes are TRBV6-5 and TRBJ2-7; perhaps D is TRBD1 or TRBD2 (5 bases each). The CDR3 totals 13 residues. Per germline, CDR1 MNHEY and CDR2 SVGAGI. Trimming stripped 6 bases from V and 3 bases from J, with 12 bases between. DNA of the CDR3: TGTGCCAGCAGGTCGGGACCCGACTACGAGCAGTACTTC. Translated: CASRSGPDYEQYF.